The clone carrying this TCR beta chain was counted at least ten times. Library preparation (for TCRbeta) was performed with unique molecular identifiers. TCRdb reprocessed the PCR reads with MiXCR, giving one entry per CDR3 protein. In the table there are around 600,000 distinct CDR3 sequences, roughly 15% of which are singletons. These data belong to a study of T-cell reconstitution after alpha-beta-depleted transplantation in children. V dropped 6 bases and J dropped 0 bases, with 8 bases sitting between them. CDR1 and CDR2 (germline): SQVTM, ANQGSEA. CDR3 size: 12 residues. The sample was PBMCs from the stem cell graft donor, taken from the stem cell graft. This receptor was taken from a human donor who donated a stem cell graft to a child with acute myeloid leukemia. The V and J genes are TRBV29-1 and TRBJ1-1; tentative D call: TRBD1 (5 bases). Here the CDR3 reads CSVGTLNTEAFF. As DNA, the CDR3 is TGCAGCGTGGGGACCTTGAACACTGAAGCTTTCTTT.